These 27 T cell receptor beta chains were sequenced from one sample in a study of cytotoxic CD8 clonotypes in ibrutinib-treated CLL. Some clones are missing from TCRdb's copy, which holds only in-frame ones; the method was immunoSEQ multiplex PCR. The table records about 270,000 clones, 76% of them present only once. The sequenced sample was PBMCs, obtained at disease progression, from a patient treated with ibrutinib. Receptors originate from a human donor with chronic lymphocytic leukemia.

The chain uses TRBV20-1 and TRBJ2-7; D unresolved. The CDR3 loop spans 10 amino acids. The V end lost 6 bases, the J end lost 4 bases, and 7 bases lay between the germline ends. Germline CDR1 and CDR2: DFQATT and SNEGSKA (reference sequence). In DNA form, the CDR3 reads TGCAGTGCGTGGGGTTACGAGCAGTACTTC. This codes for CSAWGYEQYF.

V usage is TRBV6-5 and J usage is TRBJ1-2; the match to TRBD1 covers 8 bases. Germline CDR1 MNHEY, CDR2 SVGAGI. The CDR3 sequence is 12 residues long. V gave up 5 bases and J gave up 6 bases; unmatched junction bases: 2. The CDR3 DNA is TGTGCCAGCAGTATGACAGGGGATGGCTACACCTTC. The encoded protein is CASSMTGDGYTF.

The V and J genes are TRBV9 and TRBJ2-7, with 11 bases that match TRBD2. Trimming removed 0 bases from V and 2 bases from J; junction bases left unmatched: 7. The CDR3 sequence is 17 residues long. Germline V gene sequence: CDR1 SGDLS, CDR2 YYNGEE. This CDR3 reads CASSVAPLAGGPYEQYF. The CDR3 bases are TGTGCCAGCAGCGTAGCTCCGCTAGCGGGGGGTCCCTACGAGCAGTACTTC. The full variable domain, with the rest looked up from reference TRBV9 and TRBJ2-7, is DSGVTQTPKHLITATGQRVTLRCSPRSGDLSVYWYQQSLDQGLQFLIQYYNGEERAKGNILERFSAQQFPDLHSELNLSSLELGDSALYFCASSVAPLAGGPYEQYFGPGTRLTVT.

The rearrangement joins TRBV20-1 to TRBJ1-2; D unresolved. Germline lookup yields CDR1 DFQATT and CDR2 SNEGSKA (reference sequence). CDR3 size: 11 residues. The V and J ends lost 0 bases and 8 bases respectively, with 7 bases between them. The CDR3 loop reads CSARENLGYTF. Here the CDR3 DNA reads TGCAGTGCTAGAGAAAACTTAGGCTACACCTTC.

The CDR3 DNA reads TGTGCCAGTAAGGCTCGCCAGGGTCCCTACGAGCAGTACTTC. This translates into CASKARQGPYEQYF. The rearrangement uses TRBV19 and TRBJ2-7; D might be TRBD1 (5 bases). The CDR3 covers 14 residues. With 7 bases removed from V and 2 bases from J, the gap between germline ends came to 15 bases. Germline V gene data show CDR1 as LNHDA and CDR2 as SQIVND (reference sequence).

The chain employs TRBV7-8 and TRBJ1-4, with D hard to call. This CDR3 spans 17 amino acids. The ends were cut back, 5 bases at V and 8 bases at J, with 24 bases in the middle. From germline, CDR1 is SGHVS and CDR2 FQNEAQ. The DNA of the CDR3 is TGTGCCAGCAGCCAAAGGGCTCCGTCGATGGCAGTGGAAAAACTGTTTTTT. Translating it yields CASSQRAPSMAVEKLFF.

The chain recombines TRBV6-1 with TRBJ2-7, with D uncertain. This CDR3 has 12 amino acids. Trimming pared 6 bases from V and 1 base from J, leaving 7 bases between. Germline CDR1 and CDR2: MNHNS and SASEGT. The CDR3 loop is CASRVGSYEQYF. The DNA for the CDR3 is TGTGCCAGCAGGGTGGGGTCCTACGAGCAGTACTTC.

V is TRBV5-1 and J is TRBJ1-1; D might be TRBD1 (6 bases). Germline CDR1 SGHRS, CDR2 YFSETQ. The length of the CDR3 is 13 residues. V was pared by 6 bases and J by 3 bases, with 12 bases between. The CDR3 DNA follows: TGCGCCAGCATGCTGGAGGGGGACACTGAAGCTTTCTTT. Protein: CASMLEGDTEAFF. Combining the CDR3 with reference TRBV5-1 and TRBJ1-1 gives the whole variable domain KAGVTQTPRYLIKTRGQQVTLSCSPISGHRSVSWYQQTPGQGLQFLFEYFSETQRNKGNFPGRFSGRQFSNSRSEMNVSTLELGDSALYLCASMLEGDTEAFFGQGTRLTVV.

The CDR3 here is CASSNGGRQYF. The CDR3 DNA reads TGTGCCAGCAGCAACGGGGGGAGGCAGTACTTC. The chain couples TRBV6-5 to TRBJ2-7, with TRBD2 matching over 7 bases. V shed 6 bases and J 9 bases; nucleotides not matched to a gene: 5. The CDR3 is 11 amino acids. The germline gives CDR1 MNHEY, CDR2 SVGAGI.

CDR3 nucleotide sequence: TGTGCCAGCAGCGTATCGAGCTTTAGCTCCTACAATGAGCAGTTCTTC. Translation: CASSVSSFSSYNEQFF. This chain connects TRBV9 to TRBJ2-1; D not certain. Per germline, CDR1 SGDLS and CDR2 YYNGEE. V lost 1 base and J lost 0, with 11 bases in between. CDR3 length equals 16 residues. Drawing the rest from reference TRBV9 and TRBJ2-1, the complete variable domain is DSGVTQTPKHLITATGQRVTLRCSPRSGDLSVYWYQQSLDQGLQFLIQYYNGEERAKGNILERFSAQQFPDLHSELNLSSLELGDSALYFCASSVSSFSSYNEQFFGPGTRLTVL.

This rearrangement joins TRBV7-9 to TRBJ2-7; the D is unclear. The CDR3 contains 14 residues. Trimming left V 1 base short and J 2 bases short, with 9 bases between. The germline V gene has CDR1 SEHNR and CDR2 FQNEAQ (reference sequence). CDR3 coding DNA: TGTGCCAGCAGCTTAGTTGACTTTGCCTACGAGCAGTACTTC. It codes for CASSLVDFAYEQYF.

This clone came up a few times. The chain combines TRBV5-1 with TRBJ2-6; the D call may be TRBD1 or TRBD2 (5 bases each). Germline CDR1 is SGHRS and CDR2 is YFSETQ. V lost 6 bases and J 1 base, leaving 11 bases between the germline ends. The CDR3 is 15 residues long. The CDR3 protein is CASIGTLSGANVLTF. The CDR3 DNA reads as TGCGCCAGCATTGGGACGTTATCTGGGGCCAACGTCCTGACTTTC.

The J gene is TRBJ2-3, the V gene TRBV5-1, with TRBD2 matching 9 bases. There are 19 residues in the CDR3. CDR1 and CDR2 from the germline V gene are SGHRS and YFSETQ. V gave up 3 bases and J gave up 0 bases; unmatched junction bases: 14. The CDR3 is CASSSGGAGGRRSTDTQYF. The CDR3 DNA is TGCGCCAGCAGCTCCGGCGGAGCGGGGGGCCGGCGGAGCACAGATACGCAGTATTTT.

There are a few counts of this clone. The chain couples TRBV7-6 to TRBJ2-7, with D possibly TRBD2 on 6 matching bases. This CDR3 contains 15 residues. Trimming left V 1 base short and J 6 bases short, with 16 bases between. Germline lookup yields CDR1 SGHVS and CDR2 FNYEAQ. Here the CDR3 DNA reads TGTGCCAGCAGCTTAGGGGGCGGGACCGGGGGCGAGCAGTACTTC. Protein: CASSLGGGTGGEQYF. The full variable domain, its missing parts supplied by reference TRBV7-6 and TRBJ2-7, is GAGVSQSPRYKVTKRGQDVALRCDPISGHVSLYWYRQALGQGPEFLTYFNYEAQQDKSGLPNDRFSAERPEGSISTLTIQRTEQRDSAMYRCASSLGGGTGGEQYFGPGTRLTVT.

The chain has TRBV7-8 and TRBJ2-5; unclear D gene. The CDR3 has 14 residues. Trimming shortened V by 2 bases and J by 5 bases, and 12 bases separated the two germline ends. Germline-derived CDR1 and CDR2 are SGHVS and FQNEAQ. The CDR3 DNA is TGTGCCAGCAGCTTACCTCGGACGGAGGAGACCCAGTACTTC. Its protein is CASSLPRTEETQYF.

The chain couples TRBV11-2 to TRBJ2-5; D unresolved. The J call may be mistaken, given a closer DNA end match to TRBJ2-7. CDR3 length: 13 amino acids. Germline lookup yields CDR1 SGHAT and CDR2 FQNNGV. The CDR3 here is CASTPGLPYEQYF. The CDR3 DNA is TGTGCCAGCACCCCCGGTTTACCCTACGAGCAGTACTTC.

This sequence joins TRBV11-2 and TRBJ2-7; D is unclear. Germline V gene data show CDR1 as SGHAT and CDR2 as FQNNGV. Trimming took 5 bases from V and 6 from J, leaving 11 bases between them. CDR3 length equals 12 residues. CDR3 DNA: TGTGCCAGCAGCCTCCCCCGACGCGAGCAGTACTTC. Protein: CASSLPRREQYF.

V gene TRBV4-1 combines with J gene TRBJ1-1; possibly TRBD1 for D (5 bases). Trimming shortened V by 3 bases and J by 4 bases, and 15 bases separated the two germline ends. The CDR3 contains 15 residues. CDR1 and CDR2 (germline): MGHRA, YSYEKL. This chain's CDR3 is CASSQPPGRGTEAFF. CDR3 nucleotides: TGCGCCAGCAGCCAGCCCCCCGGAAGGGGCACTGAAGCTTTCTTT.

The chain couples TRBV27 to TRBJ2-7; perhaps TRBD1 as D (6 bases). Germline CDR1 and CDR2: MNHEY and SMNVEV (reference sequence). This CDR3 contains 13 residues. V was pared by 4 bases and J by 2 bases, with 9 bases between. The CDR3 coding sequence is TGTGCCAGCAGTTGGGGGCAGGCCTACGAGCAGTACTTC. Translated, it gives CASSWGQAYEQYF.

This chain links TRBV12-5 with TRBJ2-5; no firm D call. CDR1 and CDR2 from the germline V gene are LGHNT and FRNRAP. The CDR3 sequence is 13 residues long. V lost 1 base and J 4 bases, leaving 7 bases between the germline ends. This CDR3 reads CASGLALRETQYF. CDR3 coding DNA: TGTGCTAGTGGTTTGGCCCTAAGAGAGACCCAGTACTTC.

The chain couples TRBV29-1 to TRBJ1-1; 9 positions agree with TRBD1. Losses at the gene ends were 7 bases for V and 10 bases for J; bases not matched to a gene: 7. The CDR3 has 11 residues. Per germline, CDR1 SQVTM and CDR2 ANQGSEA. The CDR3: CSGHGQGRAFF. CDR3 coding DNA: TGCAGCGGCCATGGACAGGGGCGAGCTTTCTTT.

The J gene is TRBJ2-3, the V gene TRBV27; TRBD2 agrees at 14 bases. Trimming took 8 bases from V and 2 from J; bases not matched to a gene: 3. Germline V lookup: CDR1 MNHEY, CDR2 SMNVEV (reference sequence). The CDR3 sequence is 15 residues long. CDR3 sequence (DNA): TGTGCCAGCGGACTAGCGGGGGGTAACACAGATACGCAGTATTTT. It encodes CASGLAGGNTDTQYF.

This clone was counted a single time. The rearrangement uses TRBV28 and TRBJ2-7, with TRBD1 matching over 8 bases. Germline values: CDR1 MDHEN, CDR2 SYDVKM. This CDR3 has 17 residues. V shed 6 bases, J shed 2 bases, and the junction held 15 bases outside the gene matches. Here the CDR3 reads CASSDYRQGLGPYEQYF. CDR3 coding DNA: TGTGCCAGCAGCGACTACCGACAGGGGCTCGGCCCCTACGAGCAGTACTTC.

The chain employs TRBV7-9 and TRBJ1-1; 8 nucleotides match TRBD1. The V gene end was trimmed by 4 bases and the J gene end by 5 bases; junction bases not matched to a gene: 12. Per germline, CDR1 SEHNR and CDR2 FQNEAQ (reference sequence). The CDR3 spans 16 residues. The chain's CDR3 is CASSSWPRGQGTEAFF. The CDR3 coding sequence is TGTGCCAGCAGCTCGTGGCCCAGGGGGCAGGGGACTGAAGCTTTCTTT.

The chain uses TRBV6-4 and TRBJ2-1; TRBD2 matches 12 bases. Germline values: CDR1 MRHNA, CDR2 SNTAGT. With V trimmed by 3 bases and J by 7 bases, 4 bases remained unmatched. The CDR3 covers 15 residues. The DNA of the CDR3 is TGTGCCAGCAGTGAGGGGCTAGCGGGGGGGAATGAGCAGTTCTTC. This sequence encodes CASSEGLAGGNEQFF.

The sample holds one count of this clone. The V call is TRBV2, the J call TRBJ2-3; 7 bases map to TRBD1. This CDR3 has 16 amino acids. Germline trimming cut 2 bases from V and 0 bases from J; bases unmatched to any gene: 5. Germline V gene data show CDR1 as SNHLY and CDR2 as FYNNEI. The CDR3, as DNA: TGTGCCAGCAGTGAATGGGACAGACCAAGCACAGATACGCAGTATTTT. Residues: CASSEWDRPSTDTQYF.

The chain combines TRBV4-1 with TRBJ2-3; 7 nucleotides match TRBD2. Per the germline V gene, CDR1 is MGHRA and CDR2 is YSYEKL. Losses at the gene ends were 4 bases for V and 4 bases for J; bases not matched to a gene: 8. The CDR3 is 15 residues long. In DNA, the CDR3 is TGCGCCAGCAGCCCAACTAGCGTGCGCGCAGATACGCAGTATTTT. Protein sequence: CASSPTSVRADTQYF.